A selection of T cell receptor beta chains follows, all from one sample in a study of T-cell reconstitution after alpha-beta-depleted transplantation in children. TCRdb re-called the PCR reads through MiXCR, storing one row per CDR3 protein. This table has 540,000 or so distinct CDR3 sequences, 20% to 25% appearing once. The source was PBMCs, mostly from graft donor cells, collected 360 days after TCRalphabeta/CD19-depleted stem cell transplant. The receptors come from a boy less than two years old who had a stem cell transplant for acute myeloid leukemia, so the T cells may come from the graft donor. Both conserved end residues are part of each CDR3. The D gene is left open where the match is weak. Clone size is given for some rows only: seen once, a few or many times, or a class if the clone is expanded.

size: .; J: TRBJ1-6; D: TRBD1; length: 15; V: TRBV7-2; DNA: TGTGCCAGCAGCTTAGGGCAGGGGGATAGTTCACCCCTCCACTTT; CDR3: CASSLGQGDSSPLHF
size: .; J: TRBJ2-5; D: .; length: 14; V: TRBV7-8; DNA: TGTGCCAGCAGCCCGAGGACTGAAACAGAGACCCAGTACTTC; CDR3: CASSPRTETETQYF
size: few; J: TRBJ2-5; D: .; length: 12; V: TRBV20-1; DNA: TGCAGTGCTAGCCCCGGGGACGCGACCCAGTACTTC; CDR3: CSASPGDATQYF
size: .; J: TRBJ2-5; D: .; length: 18; V: TRBV11-2; DNA: TGTGCCAGCACCCTTTACGCCGGCGGGGTGCTGCGGAAAGAGACCCAGTACTTC; CDR3: CASTLYAGGVLRKETQYF
size: .; J: TRBJ2-5; D: .; length: 13; V: TRBV20-1; DNA: TGCAGTGCTAGGGAGGACTGGATGTATACCCAGTACTTC; CDR3: CSAREDWMYTQYF
size: .; J: TRBJ2-3; D: TRBD1; length: 16; V: TRBV24-1; DNA: TGTGCCACCAGTGATTGGACAGGGGCTAGCACAGATACGCAGTATTTT; CDR3: CATSDWTGASTDTQYF
size: few; J: TRBJ2-3; D: .; length: 14; V: TRBV7-2; DNA: TGTGCCAGCAGCTTAGGGACTTGGACAGATACGCAGTATTTT; CDR3: CASSLGTWTDTQYF
size: .; J: TRBJ2-2; D: TRBD1; length: 16; V: TRBV12-3/TRBV12-4; DNA: TGTGCCAGCAGTACATGGACAGGGGGCAACACCGGGGAGCTGTTTTTT; CDR3: CASSTWTGGNTGELFF
size: few; J: TRBJ2-7; D: TRBD1; length: 17; V: TRBV11-3; DNA: TGTGCCAGCAGCTTAGAACCCCCACGGACAGGGCGCAACGAGCAGTACTTC; CDR3: CASSLEPPRTGRNEQYF
size: .; J: TRBJ1-1; D: .; length: 14; V: TRBV29-1; DNA: TGCAGCGTTGAGCGTCGGGGGGGGAACACTGAAGCTTTCTTT; CDR3: CSVERRGGNTEAFF
size: many; J: TRBJ2-6; D: .; length: 11; V: TRBV10-3; DNA: TGTGCCACTTGGGGGGCCAACGTCCTGACTTTC; CDR3: CATWGANVLTF
size: many; J: TRBJ2-7; D: .; length: 14; V: TRBV7-2; DNA: TGTGCCAGCAGCTTAAGAGTGTTGGGCTACGAGCAGTACTTC; CDR3: CASSLRVLGYEQYF
size: .; J: TRBJ2-3; D: TRBD1; length: 15; V: TRBV12-3/TRBV12-4; DNA: TGTGCCAGCAGTTTGACAGGGGGCTTGGCAGATACGCAGTATTTT; CDR3: CASSLTGGLADTQYF
size: .; J: TRBJ2-3; D: .; length: 13; V: TRBV6-1; DNA: TGTGCCAGCACCCGGGGCCTCACAGATACGCAGTATTTT; CDR3: CASTRGLTDTQYF
size: .; J: TRBJ2-3; D: TRBD2; length: 17; V: TRBV7-6; DNA: TGTGCCAGCAGCCTCACCGGGACTAGCGGGGGAGGAGATACGCAGTATTTT; CDR3: CASSLTGTSGGGDTQYF
size: many; J: TRBJ2-7; D: TRBD1; length: 14; V: TRBV20-1; DNA: TGCAGTGCTAGAGATTTCGGGACAGCCTACGAGCAGTACTTC; CDR3: CSARDFGTAYEQYF
size: many; J: TRBJ2-3; D: .; length: 15; V: TRBV28; DNA: TGTGCCAGCAGTTCAACCGGACTATCCACAGATACGCAGTATTTT; CDR3: CASSSTGLSTDTQYF
size: .; J: TRBJ2-1; D: TRBD2; length: 18; V: TRBV5-1; DNA: TGCGCCAGCAGCTTGGCACCAACTTCTAGCGGGGGCAGGGATGAGCAGTTCTTC; CDR3: CASSLAPTSSGGRDEQFF
size: many; J: TRBJ2-1; D: .; length: 12; V: TRBV4-3; DNA: TGCGCCAGCAGCCAAGATGTGGGTGAGCAGTTCTTC; CDR3: CASSQDVGEQFF
size: many; J: TRBJ1-1; D: .; length: 14; V: TRBV6-6; DNA: TGTGCCAGCATAAAGGGGAGGCGGGTCACTGAAGCTTTCTTT; CDR3: CASIKGRRVTEAFF
size: few; J: TRBJ2-3; D: .; length: 14; V: TRBV2; DNA: TGTGCCAGCACGAGAGGGGGGGCGCCAGATACGCAGTATTTT; CDR3: CASTRGGAPDTQYF
size: many; J: TRBJ1-1; D: .; length: 13; V: TRBV20-1; DNA: TGCAGTGCTATACAGCGACTGAACACTGAAGCTTTCTTT; CDR3: CSAIQRLNTEAFF
size: once; J: TRBJ1-4; D: TRBD1; length: 15; V: TRBV6-2/TRBV6-3; DNA: TGTGCCAGCAGCTGGGGGTCGACAGGGGGGGAAAAACTGTTTTTT; CDR3: CASSWGSTGGEKLFF
size: few; J: TRBJ2-1; D: TRBD2; length: 20; V: TRBV7-3; DNA: TGTGCCAGCAGCTTAACGCCCGGGACTAGCGGGGGGGCCGAGCACAATGAGCAGTTCTTC; CDR3: CASSLTPGTSGGAEHNEQFF
size: .; J: TRBJ2-5; D: TRBD2; length: 16; V: TRBV7-2; DNA: TGTGCCAGCAGCTTAGGAGCGGGGGTGCTCCAAGAGACCCAGTACTTC; CDR3: CASSLGAGVLQETQYF
size: .; J: TRBJ2-1; D: TRBD2; length: 13; V: TRBV20-1; DNA: TGCAGTGCTACGGGGGGGGGCCGCAGTGAGCAGTTCTTC; CDR3: CSATGGGRSEQFF
size: .; J: TRBJ2-3; D: .; length: 14; V: TRBV5-1; DNA: TGCGCCAGCAGCTTGGCCCGTACGTCAGATACGCAGTATTTT; CDR3: CASSLARTSDTQYF